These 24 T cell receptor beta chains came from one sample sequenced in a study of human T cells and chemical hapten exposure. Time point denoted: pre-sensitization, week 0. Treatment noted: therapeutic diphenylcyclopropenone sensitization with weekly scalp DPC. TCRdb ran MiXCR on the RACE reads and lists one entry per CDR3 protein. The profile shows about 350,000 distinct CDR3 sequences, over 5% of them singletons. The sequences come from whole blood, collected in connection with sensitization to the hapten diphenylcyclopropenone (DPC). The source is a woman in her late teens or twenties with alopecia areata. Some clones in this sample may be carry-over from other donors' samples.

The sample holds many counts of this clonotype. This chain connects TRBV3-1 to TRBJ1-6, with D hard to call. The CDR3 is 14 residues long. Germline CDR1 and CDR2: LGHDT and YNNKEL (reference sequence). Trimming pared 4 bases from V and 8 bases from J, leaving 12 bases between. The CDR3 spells CASSPGINDSPLHF. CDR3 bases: TGTGCCAGCAGCCCGGGCATCAATGATTCACCCCTCCACTTT. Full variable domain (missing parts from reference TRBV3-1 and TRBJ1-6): DTAVSQTPKYLVTQMGNDKSIKCEQNLGHDTMYWYKQDSKKFLKIMFSYNNKELIINETVPNRFSPKSPDKAHLNLHINSLELGDSAVYFCASSPGINDSPLHFGNGTRLTVT.

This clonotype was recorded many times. CDR3 DNA sequence: TGCAGTGCTAGAGACACGAACAGGGGTAGTTCACCCCTCCACTTT. Translated: CSARDTNRGSSPLHF. The V gene is TRBV20-1, the J gene TRBJ1-6; 7 bases are a match to TRBD1. Per the germline V gene, CDR1 is DFQATT and CDR2 is SNEGSKA (reference sequence). V lost 0 bases and J lost 9; bases outside the gene matches: 8. This CDR3 contains 15 residues.

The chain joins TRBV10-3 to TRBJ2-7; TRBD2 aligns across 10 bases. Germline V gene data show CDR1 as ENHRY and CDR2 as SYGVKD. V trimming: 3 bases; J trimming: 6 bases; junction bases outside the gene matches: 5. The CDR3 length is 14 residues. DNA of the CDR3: TGTGCCATCAGTGAAACTAGCGGGGTTAGCGAGCAGTACTTC. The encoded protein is CAISETSGVSEQYF.

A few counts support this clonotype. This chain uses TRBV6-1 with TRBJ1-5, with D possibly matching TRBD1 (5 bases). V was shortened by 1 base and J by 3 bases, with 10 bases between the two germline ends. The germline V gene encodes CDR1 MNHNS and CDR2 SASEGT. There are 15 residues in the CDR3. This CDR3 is CASSEETGYNQPQHF. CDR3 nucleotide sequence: TGTGCCAGCAGTGAAGAAACAGGTTACAATCAGCCCCAGCATTTT.

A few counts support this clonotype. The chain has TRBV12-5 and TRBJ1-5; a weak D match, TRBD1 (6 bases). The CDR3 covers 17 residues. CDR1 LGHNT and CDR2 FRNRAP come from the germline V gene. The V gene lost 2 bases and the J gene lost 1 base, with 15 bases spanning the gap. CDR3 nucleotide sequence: TGTGCTAGTGGTTTGACCACCTTTACAGGGAGCAATCAGCCCCAGCATTTT. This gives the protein CASGLTTFTGSNQPQHF.

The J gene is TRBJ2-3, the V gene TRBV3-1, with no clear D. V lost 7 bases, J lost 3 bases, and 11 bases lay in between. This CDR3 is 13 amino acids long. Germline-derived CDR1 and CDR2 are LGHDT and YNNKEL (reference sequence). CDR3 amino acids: CASTSITTDTQYF. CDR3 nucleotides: TGTGCCAGCACCAGTATCACGACAGATACGCAGTATTTT.

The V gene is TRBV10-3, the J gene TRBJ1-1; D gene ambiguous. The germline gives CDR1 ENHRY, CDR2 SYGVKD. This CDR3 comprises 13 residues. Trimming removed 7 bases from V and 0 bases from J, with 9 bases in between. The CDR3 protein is CAIKGSLNTEAFF. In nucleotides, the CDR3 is TGTGCCATCAAGGGCAGCCTGAACACTGAAGCTTTCTTT.

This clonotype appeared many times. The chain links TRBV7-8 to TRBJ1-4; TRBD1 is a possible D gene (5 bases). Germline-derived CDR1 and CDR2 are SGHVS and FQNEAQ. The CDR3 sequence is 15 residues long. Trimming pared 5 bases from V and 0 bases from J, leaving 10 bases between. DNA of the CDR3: TGTGCCAGCAGCATGACAGAAGCAACTAATGAAAAACTGTTTTTT. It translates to CASSMTEATNEKLFF. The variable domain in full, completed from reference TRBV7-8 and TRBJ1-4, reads GAGVSQSPRYKVAKRGQDVALRCDPISGHVSLFWYQQALGQGPEFLTYFQNEAQLDKSGLPSDRFFAERPEGSVSTLKIQRTQQEDSAVYLCASSMTEATNEKLFFGSGTQLSVL.

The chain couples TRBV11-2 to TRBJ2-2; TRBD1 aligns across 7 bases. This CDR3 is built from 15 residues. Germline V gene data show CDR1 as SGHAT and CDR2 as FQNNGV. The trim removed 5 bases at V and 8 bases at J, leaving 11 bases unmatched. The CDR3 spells CASSKRDSPIGELFF. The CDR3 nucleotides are TGTGCCAGCAGCAAAAGGGACAGCCCTATTGGGGAGCTGTTTTTT.

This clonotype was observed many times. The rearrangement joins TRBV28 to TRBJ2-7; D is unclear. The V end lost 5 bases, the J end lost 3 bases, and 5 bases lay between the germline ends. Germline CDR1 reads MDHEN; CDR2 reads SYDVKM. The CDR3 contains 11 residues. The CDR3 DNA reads TGTGCCAGCAGTGCTGACTACGAGCAGTACTTC. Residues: CASSADYEQYF. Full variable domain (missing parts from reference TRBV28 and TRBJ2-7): DVKVTQSSRYLVKRTGEKVFLECVQDMDHENMFWYRQDPGLGLRLIYFSYDVKMKEKGDIPEGYSVSREKKERFSLILESASTNQTSMYLCASSADYEQYFGPGTRLTVT.

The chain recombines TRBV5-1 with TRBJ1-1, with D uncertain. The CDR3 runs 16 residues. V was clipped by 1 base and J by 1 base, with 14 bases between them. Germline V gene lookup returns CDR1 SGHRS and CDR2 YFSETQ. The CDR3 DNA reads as TGCGCCAGCAGCTTGATGGGCACGGATTCGAACACTGAAGCTTTCTTT. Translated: CASSLMGTDSNTEAFF.

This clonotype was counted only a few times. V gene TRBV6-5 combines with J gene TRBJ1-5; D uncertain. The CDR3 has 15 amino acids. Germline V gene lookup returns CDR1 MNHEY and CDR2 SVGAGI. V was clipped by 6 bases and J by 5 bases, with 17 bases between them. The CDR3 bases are TGTGCCAGCAGACGGACGGCGACCCTATATCAGCCCCAGCATTTT. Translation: CASRRTATLYQPQHF.

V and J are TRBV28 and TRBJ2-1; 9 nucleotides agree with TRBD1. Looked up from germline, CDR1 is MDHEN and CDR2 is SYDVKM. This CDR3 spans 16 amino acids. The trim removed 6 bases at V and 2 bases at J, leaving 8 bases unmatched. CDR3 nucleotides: TGTGCCAGCAGGACCGAGGGACAGGGTGCCTACAATGAGCAGTTCTTC. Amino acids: CASRTEGQGAYNEQFF.

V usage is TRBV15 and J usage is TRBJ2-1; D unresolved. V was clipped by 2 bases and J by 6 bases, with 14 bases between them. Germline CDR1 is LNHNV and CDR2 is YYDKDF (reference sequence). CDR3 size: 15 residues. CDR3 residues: CATSRSRTFSNEQFF. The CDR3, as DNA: TGTGCCACCAGCAGATCCCGGACCTTCTCCAATGAGCAGTTCTTC. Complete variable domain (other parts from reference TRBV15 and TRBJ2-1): DAMVIQNPRYQVTQFGKPVTLSCSQTLNHNVMYWYQQKSSQAPKLLFHYYDKDFNNEADTPDNFQSRRPNTSFCFLDIRSPGLGDTAMYLCATSRSRTFSNEQFFGPGTRLTVL.

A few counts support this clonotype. The CDR3 DNA reads as TGTGCCATCAGTGAGTCGGAGAGGGGCGATACGCAGTATTTT. This sequence encodes CAISESERGDTQYF. This chain links TRBV10-3 with TRBJ2-3; D is tentatively TRBD1 or TRBD2 (5 bases each). Trimming took 0 bases from V and 6 from J, leaving 10 bases between them. Germline lookup yields CDR1 ENHRY and CDR2 SYGVKD. CDR3 size: 14 residues.

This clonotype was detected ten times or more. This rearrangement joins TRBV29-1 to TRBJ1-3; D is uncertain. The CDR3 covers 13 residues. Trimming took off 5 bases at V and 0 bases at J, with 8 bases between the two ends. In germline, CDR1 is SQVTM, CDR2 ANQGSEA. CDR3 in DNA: TGCAGCGTTCGCTCCGCCTCTGGAAACACCATATATTTT. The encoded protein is CSVRSASGNTIYF.

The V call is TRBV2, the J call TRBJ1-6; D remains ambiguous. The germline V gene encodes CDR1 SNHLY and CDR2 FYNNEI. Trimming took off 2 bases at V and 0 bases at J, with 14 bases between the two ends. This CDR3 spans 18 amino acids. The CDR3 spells CASSELSLGSSYNSPLHF. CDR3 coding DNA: TGTGCCAGCAGTGAATTATCATTAGGTAGCTCCTATAATTCACCCCTCCACTTT. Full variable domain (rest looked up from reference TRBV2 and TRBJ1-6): EPEVTQTPSHQVTQMGQEVILRCVPISNHLYFYWYRQILGQKVEFLVSFYNNEISEKSEIFDDQFSVERPDGSNFTLKIRSTKLEDSAMYFCASSELSLGSSYNSPLHFGNGTRLTVT.

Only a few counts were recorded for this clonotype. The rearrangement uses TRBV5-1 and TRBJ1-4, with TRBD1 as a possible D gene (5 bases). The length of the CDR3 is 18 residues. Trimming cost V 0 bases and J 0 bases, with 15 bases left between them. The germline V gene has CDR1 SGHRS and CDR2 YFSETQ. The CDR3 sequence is CASSLVPQGLATNEKLFF. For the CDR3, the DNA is TGCGCCAGCAGCTTGGTCCCGCAGGGATTAGCAACTAATGAAAAACTGTTTTTT.

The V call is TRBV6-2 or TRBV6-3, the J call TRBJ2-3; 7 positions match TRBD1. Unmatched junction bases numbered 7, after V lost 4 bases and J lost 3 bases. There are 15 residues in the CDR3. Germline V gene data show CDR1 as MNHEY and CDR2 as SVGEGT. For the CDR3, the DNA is TGTGCCAGCAGTTCACAGGGGTCGAGAACAGATACGCAGTATTTT. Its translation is CASSSQGSRTDTQYF.

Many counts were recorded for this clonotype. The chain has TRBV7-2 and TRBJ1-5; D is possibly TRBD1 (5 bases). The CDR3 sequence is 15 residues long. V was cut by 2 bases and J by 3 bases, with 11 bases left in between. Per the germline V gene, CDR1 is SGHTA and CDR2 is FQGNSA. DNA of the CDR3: TGTGCCAGCAGCTTAAATAGAGGGGTCAATCAGCCCCAGCATTTT. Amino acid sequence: CASSLNRGVNQPQHF.

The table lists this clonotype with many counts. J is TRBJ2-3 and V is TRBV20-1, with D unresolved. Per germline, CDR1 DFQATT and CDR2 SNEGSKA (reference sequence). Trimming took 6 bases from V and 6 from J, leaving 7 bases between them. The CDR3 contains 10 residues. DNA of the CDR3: TGCAGTGCAGTTTCTGATACGCAGTATTTT. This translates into CSAVSDTQYF.

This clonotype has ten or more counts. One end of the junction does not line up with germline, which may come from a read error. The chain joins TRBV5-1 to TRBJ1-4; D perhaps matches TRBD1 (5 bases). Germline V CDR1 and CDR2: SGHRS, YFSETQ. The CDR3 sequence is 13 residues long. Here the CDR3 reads CASSLAGPEKLFF. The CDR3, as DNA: TGTGCCAGCAGTTTAGCAGGGCCTGAAAAACTGTTTTTT.

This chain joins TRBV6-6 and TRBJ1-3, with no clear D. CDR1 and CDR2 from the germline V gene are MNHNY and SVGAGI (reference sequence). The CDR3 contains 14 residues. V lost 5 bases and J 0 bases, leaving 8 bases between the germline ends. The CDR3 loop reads CASSPTLSGNTIYF. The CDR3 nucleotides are TGTGCCAGCAGTCCGACGCTCTCTGGAAACACCATATATTTT.

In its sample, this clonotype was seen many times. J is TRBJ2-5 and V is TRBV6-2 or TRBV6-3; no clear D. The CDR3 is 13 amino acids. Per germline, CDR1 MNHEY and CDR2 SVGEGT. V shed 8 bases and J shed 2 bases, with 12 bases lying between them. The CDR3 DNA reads TGTGCCAGCCGCGACGCAGGTCAAGAGACCCAGTACTTC. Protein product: CASRDAGQETQYF.